Listed below are T cell receptor beta chains from one sample, sequenced in a study of blood T cell repertoires in COVID-19. Produced via immunoSEQ multiplex PCR; TCRdb's table is partial and in-frame only. Among roughly 200,000 clones listed, approximately 83% were seen once. Sequenced material: PBMCs or T cells enriched from blood (not recorded which). Receptor source: a woman aged 35 to 49 with acute COVID-19. CDR3s include the opening cysteine and the closing phenylalanine or tryptophan. D genes are given only for firm matches. Not every row has a clone size; where given, it reads once, few, many or a size class.

TRBV6-2/TRBV6-3,TRBJ2-1,-,-,CASSPYYNEQFF,TGTGCCAGCAGCCCGTACTACAATGAGCAGTTCTTC
TRBV5-6,TRBJ1-6,-,-,CASSPRGHLSYNSPLHF,TGTGCCAGCAGCCCCCGAGGGCACCTCTCCTATAATTCACCCCTCCACTTT
TRBV10-3,TRBJ2-2,-,-,CAISSGAGELFF,TGTGCCATCAGTTCAGGGGCCGGGGAGCTGTTTTTT
TRBV2,TRBJ2-1,TRBD2,few,CATPVTSVYNEQFF,TGTGCCACCCCCGTTACTAGCGTCTACAATGAGCAGTTCTTC
TRBV2,TRBJ1-1,-,-,CASRGGRTNTEAFF,TGTGCCAGCAGGGGGGGACGGACGAACACTGAAGCTTTCTTT
TRBV27,TRBJ1-1,TRBD1,-,CASSLLGQGVTEAFF,TGTGCCAGCAGTTTATTGGGCCAGGGGGTAACTGAAGCTTTCTTT
TRBV10-3,TRBJ2-3,TRBD2,-,CAISRKTSGRASSHTDTQYF,TGTGCCATCAGTCGTAAGACTAGCGGGAGGGCCTCCTCACACACAGATACGCAGTATTTT
TRBV28,TRBJ2-7,TRBD2,-,CASRKLGTNSYEQYF,TGTGCCAGCAGGAAACTCGGGACTAACTCCTACGAGCAGTACTTC
TRBV6-5,TRBJ1-1,-,-,CASSRLGNMNTEAFF,TGTGCCAGCAGTCGTCTCGGGAACATGAACACTGAAGCTTTCTTT
TRBV28,TRBJ1-2,TRBD1,-,CASRFDRDNYGYTF,TGTGCCAGCAGGTTCGACAGGGACAACTATGGCTACACCTTC
TRBV29-1,TRBJ2-1,TRBD2,-,CSATSGRGNEQFF,TGCAGCGCGACTAGCGGGAGAGGGAATGAGCAGTTCTTC
TRBV5-6,TRBJ2-7,TRBD2,-,CASSTHLSGGYEQYF,TGTGCCAGCAGCACCCACCTCAGCGGGGGGTACGAGCAGTACTTC
TRBV7-3,TRBJ2-2,TRBD1,-,CASSSNQGAVTGELFF,TGTGCCAGCAGCTCCAACCAGGGGGCCGTCACCGGGGAGCTGTTTTTT
TRBV2,TRBJ2-7,TRBD1,-,CASRAGQGKVGAYEQYF,TGTGCCAGCAGAGCGGGACAGGGAAAAGTCGGTGCCTACGAGCAGTACTTC
TRBV2,TRBJ1-6,TRBD1,-,CASRRQGVDNSPLHF,TGTGCCAGCAGGCGACAGGGGGTGGATAATTCACCCCTCCACTTT
TRBV19,TRBJ1-2,-,-,CASSYDRLNYGYTF,TGTGCCAGTAGTTACGACAGACTCAACTATGGCTACACCTTC
TRBV12-5,TRBJ2-3,TRBD2,-,CASGLVNDGRASTDTQYF,TGTGCTAGTGGTTTGGTAAACGACGGGAGGGCCTCGACAGATACGCAGTATTTT
TRBV5-1,TRBJ1-6,-,-,CASGRLSNSPLHF,TGCGCCAGTGGCAGGCTCTCTAATTCACCCCTCCACTTT
TRBV21-1,TRBJ1-5,-,-,CASSNGCQPQHF,TGTGCCAGCAGCAACGGGTGCCAGCCCCAGCATTTT
TRBV20-1,TRBJ2-2,-,-,CSASPPNTGELFF,TGCAGTGCTAGTCCCCCTAACACCGGGGAGCTGTTTTTT